This T cell receptor beta chain appears in the sequencing data of a study of a mutant IDH1 vaccine in newly diagnosed glioma. Study-level background: Treated patients comprised approximately 60% males and approximately 38% females, mean age roughly 43 years. V12 occurred at week 35 and V13 at week 47.

Time point meaning: week 47, end of study. Every vaccine dose comprised 300 ug of mutant IDH1 20-mer peptide plus topical imiquimod. Patients were given eight vaccinations, scheduled in weeks 1, 3, 5, 7, 11, 15, 19 and 23. V gave up 0 bases and J gave up 2 bases, with 14 bases separating them. This CDR3 comprises 16 residues. The germline gives CDR1 MNHEY, CDR2 SVGAGI. Profiling relied on immunoSEQ multiplex PCR, and the TCRdb table lists in-frame clones only, not all of them. Of tens of thousands of clones in the sample, 65% were seen once. Regarding this clone: Its target is unknown.

The rearrangement links TRBV6-5 to TRBJ2-7; tentatively, D is TRBD2 (5 bases). This sequence originates from a man aged 35-49 years with glioma. Some clones in this sample may be carry-over from other donors' samples. This sample comprised peripheral blood mononuclear cells (PBMCs), obtained from a glioma patient whose treatment included an IDH1 peptide vaccine. CDR3 in DNA: TGTGCCAGCAGTTACTCGGACTCCATCAGCCCCTACGAGCAGTACTTC. Translation: CASSYSDSISPYEQYF.